Each of the 3 T cell receptor beta chains below was sequenced from the same sample in a study of early stage breast cancer tumors. TCRdb keeps only in-frame clones here, not all; method: immunoSEQ multiplex PCR. This sample has some 58,000 clones; 60% to 85% occur once, and the top ten carry 3% to 3.5%. The material sequenced was blood. These receptors all come from a person in their thirties with breast cancer.

The rearrangement links TRBV4-2 to TRBJ1-5; D is ambiguous. The CDR3 covers 15 residues. V was cut by 2 bases and J by 0 bases, with 8 bases left in between. From germline, CDR1 is LGHNA and CDR2 YNFKEQ. CDR3 amino acids: CASSQSGNSNQPQHF. CDR3 DNA sequence: TGTGCCAGCAGCCAATCGGGTAATAGCAATCAGCCCCAGCATTTT.

This chain links TRBV27 with TRBJ2-5; weak D call: TRBD1 (5 bases). The CDR3 has 14 residues. Per the germline V gene, CDR1 is MNHEY and CDR2 is SMNVEV (reference sequence). V lost 2 bases to trimming and J lost 1 base, with 8 bases between them. This CDR3 reads CASSLRGVQETQYF. As DNA, the CDR3 is TGTGCCAGCAGTTTAAGGGGCGTCCAAGAGACCCAGTACTTC.

The chain carries TRBV7-9 and TRBJ1-1; 9 nucleotides agree with TRBD1. This CDR3 has 15 residues. The junction had 8 bases not matched to a gene; V was cut back by 3 bases and J by 6 bases. Germline CDR1 SEHNR, CDR2 FQNEAQ (reference sequence). CDR3 protein: CASSLTGGYWPEAFF. DNA of the CDR3: TGTGCCAGCAGCTTGACAGGGGGGTATTGGCCTGAAGCTTTCTTT.